The text below deals with one T cell receptor (beta chain). Its matching antigen is unknown. CDR3 length equals 12 residues. Trimming left V 5 bases short and J 6 bases short, with 11 bases between. Looked up from germline, CDR1 is MNHEY and CDR2 is SMNVEV (reference sequence). The record originates from a study of CD8 T cells in Susac syndrome. Study-level results: The authors acknowledged that the study's TCR sequencing and HLA analysis involved relatively few individuals.

TEMRA cells underwent FACS enrichment and CD8+ and CD4+ T cells underwent negative isolation. With random hexamers, reverse transcription was performed on about 0.5 to 1 ug of RNA. TCRdb re-analysed the immunoSEQ multiplex PCR reads in MiXCR, keeping a single row per CDR3 protein. The sample consists of roughly 400,000 distinct CDR3 sequences, more than 80% of them appearing once. The sequenced sample was CD8+ T cells from PBMCs. This rearrangement joins TRBV27 to TRBJ2-7, with D unresolved. The source is a human donor with multiple sclerosis. The CDR3 sequence: CASSPKPGEQYF. In DNA, the CDR3 is TGTGCCAGCAGTCCCAAGCCGGGCGAGCAGTACTTC.